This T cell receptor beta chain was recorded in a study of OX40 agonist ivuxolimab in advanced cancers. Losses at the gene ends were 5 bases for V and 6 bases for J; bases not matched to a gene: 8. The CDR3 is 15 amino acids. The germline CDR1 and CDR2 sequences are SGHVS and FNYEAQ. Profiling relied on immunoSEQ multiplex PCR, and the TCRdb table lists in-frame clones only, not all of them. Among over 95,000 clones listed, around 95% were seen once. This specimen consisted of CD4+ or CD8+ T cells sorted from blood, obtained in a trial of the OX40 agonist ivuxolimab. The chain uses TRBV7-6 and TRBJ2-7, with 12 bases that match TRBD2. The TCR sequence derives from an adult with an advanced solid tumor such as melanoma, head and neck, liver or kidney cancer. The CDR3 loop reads CASSERLAGEGEQYF. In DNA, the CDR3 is TGTGCCAGCAGCGAACGACTAGCGGGAGAGGGCGAGCAGTACTTC. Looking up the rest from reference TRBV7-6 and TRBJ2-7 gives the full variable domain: GAGVSQSPRYKVTKRGQDVALRCDPISGHVSLYWYRQALGQGPEFLTYFNYEAQQDKSGLPNDRFSAERPEGSISTLTIQRTEQRDSAMYRCASSERLAGEGEQYFGPGTRLTVT.